What follows are 31 T cell receptor beta chains derived from one specimen sequenced in a study of T cell responses to AZD1222 COVID-19 vaccine. The data were produced by immunoSEQ multiplex PCR, yet TCRdb's version contains in-frame clones alone and is incomplete. The repertoire consists of approximately 68,000 clones, with 88% occurring once and the leading ten covering 20%. The sequencing used peripheral blood, collected on day 0 of AZD1222 vaccination. Receptors originate from an adult in good health.

This clone came up a few times. The gene calls are TRBV14 and TRBJ1-2; D gene uncertain. CDR3 size: 16 residues. The germline gives CDR1 SGHDN, CDR2 FVKESK. The V and J ends lost 1 base and 0 bases respectively, with 12 bases between them. The DNA of the CDR3 is TGTGCCAGCAGCCAAGGTTTCCGGGGATCTAACTATGGCTACACCTTC. It codes for CASSQGFRGSNYGYTF. Based on the CDR3 plus reference TRBV14 and TRBJ1-2, the full variable domain is EAGVTQFPSHSVIEKGQTVTLRCDPISGHDNLYWYRRVMGKEIKFLLHFVKESKQDESGMPNNRFLAERTGGTYSTLKVQPAELEDSGVYFCASSQGFRGSNYGYTFGSGTRLTVV.

The V and J genes are TRBV2 and TRBJ2-1, with D perhaps matching TRBD2 (6 bases). The CDR3 totals 14 residues. Trimming shortened V by 8 bases and J by 1 base, and 12 bases separated the two germline ends. The germline CDR1 and CDR2 sequences are SNHLY and FYNNEI. In DNA, the CDR3 is TGTGCCAGCTTTGGGGGGAGGTCCTACAATGAGCAGTTCTTC. This gives the protein CASFGGRSYNEQFF.

V is TRBV2 and J is TRBJ2-5; 8 bases are shared with TRBD1. J was trimmed by 2 bases and V by 6 bases; bases with no gene match: 8. Germline-derived CDR1 and CDR2 are SNHLY and FYNNEI. The CDR3 is 15 residues long. This chain's CDR3 is CASRKGTGKQETQYF. For the CDR3, the DNA is TGTGCCAGCAGAAAAGGGACAGGTAAACAAGAGACCCAGTACTTC.

The V call is TRBV27, the J call TRBJ2-2; no clear D gene. The length of the CDR3 is 18 residues. Germline CDR1 and CDR2: MNHEY and SMNVEV (reference sequence). The V end lost 0 bases, the J end lost 2 bases, and 16 bases lay between the germline ends. The CDR3 nucleotides read TGTGCCAGCAGTTTATCGTGGGGATGGCCGAGAAACACCGGGGAGCTGTTTTTT. Amino acid sequence: CASSLSWGWPRNTGELFF.

The chain links TRBV24-1 to TRBJ1-3, with 7 bases lining up with TRBD1. The CDR3 is 14 amino acids. In germline, CDR1 is KGHDR, CDR2 SFDVKD. V lost 6 bases, J lost 3 bases, and 4 bases stayed unmatched. The CDR3 region has the DNA TGTGCCACCAGTAAGACAGGGTTTGGAAACACCATATATTTT. Translation gives CATSKTGFGNTIYF.

The table lists this clone with a few counts. The chain links TRBV27 to TRBJ2-1, with 13 bases identical to TRBD2. V lost 6 bases and J lost 7; bases outside the gene matches: 15. There are 18 residues in the CDR3. The germline CDR1 and CDR2 sequences are MNHEY and SMNVEV (reference sequence). The CDR3 region has the DNA TGTGCCAGCAGGAATAGACCGGGACTAGCGGGGAAGGGTAATGAGCAGTTCTTC. It yields the protein CASRNRPGLAGKGNEQFF.

The rearrangement links TRBV19 to TRBJ2-3; D is perhaps TRBD1 (5 bases). Germline V gene data show CDR1 as LNHDA and CDR2 as SQIVND (reference sequence). The V gene lost 7 bases and the J gene lost 0 bases, with 11 bases spanning the gap. This CDR3 contains 14 residues. Here the CDR3 DNA reads TGTGCCAGTACCCCGACAGCAAGCACAGATACGCAGTATTTT. It specifies CASTPTASTDTQYF.

The chain links TRBV9 to TRBJ2-5, with 7 bases matching TRBD2. This CDR3 has 14 residues. Germline trimming cut 0 bases from V and 3 bases from J; bases unmatched to any gene: 2. Germline CDR1 reads SGDLS; CDR2 reads YYNGEE. CDR3 sequence reads: CASSVGGGEETQYF. The CDR3 coding sequence is TGTGCCAGCAGCGTAGGCGGGGGAGAAGAGACCCAGTACTTC.

The chain recombines TRBV10-3 with TRBJ2-2; possibly TRBD1 or TRBD2 for D (7 bases each). V lost 10 bases and J 2 bases, leaving 14 bases between the germline ends. CDR3 length equals 14 residues. The germline V gene encodes CDR1 ENHRY and CDR2 SYGVKD. The CDR3 region has the DNA TGTGCCACCAGACAGGGACTAAACACCGGGGAGCTGTTTTTT. Encoded protein: CATRQGLNTGELFF.

CDR3 nucleotides: TGTGCCAGCAGCTCGGACAGGGGGGGCTACGAGCAGTACTTC. This gives the protein CASSSDRGGYEQYF. The V call is TRBV5-6, the J call TRBJ2-7, with 10 bases identical to TRBD1. Germline trimming cut 3 bases from V and 3 bases from J; bases unmatched to any gene: 3. There are 14 residues in the CDR3. CDR1 is SGHDT and CDR2 is YYEEEE in the germline V gene.

Concerning this clone: The identical CDR3 is also encoded by other nucleotide sequences in the sample. The chain has TRBV6-2 or TRBV6-3 and TRBJ1-2; TRBD1 is a possible D gene (5 bases). CDR3 length: 13 residues. Trimming removed 5 bases from V and 4 bases from J, with 11 bases in between. Germline V CDR1 and CDR2: MNHEY, SVGEGT. The CDR3 region is CASSLQGSYGYTF. The DNA for the CDR3 is TGTGCCAGCAGTCTCCAGGGAAGCTATGGCTACACCTTC.

The V call is TRBV9, the J call TRBJ2-7, with 10 bases that match TRBD2. The CDR3 consists of 16 residues. The germline CDR1 and CDR2 sequences are SGDLS and YYNGEE. V lost 6 bases to trimming and J lost 5 bases; unmatched junction nucleotides: 14. The CDR3 spells CASTTIVAGGPHEQYF. CDR3 sequence (DNA): TGTGCCAGCACCACTATAGTAGCGGGGGGACCACACGAGCAGTACTTC.

V and J are TRBV15 and TRBJ1-5, with TRBD1 as a possible D gene (6 bases). Germline V CDR1 and CDR2: LNHNV, YYDKDF (reference sequence). The ends were cut back, 0 bases at V and 4 bases at J, with 16 bases in the middle. The CDR3 contains 17 residues. In DNA, the CDR3 is TGTGCCACCAGCAGAGATCGGGTCCAGGGGCAGAATCAGCCCCAGCATTTT. This sequence encodes CATSRDRVQGQNQPQHF.

The CDR3 nucleotides are TGTGCCAGCATATATCGGACAGGGCTGGGCGAGCAGTACTTC. This sequence encodes CASIYRTGLGEQYF. V gene TRBV6-5 combines with J gene TRBJ2-7; TRBD1 matches 8 bases. CDR3 length: 14 amino acids. Germline assignment: CDR1 MNHEY and CDR2 SVGAGI. V dropped 7 bases and J dropped 6; count of bases not matched to a gene: 11.

CDR3 amino acids: CASSVEFGYTF. The CDR3 nucleotides read TGTGCCAGCAGTGTCGAGTTTGGCTACACCTTC. The chain couples TRBV28 to TRBJ1-2; D gene ambiguous. This CDR3 is built from 11 residues. Germline CDR1 reads MDHEN; CDR2 reads SYDVKM. The V gene lost 5 bases and the J gene lost 7 bases, with 8 bases spanning the gap.

This chain joins TRBV18 and TRBJ2-3; 7 bases align to TRBD1. V trimming: 3 bases; J trimming: 0 bases; junction bases outside the gene matches: 3. Germline V gene data show CDR1 as KGHSH and CDR2 as LQKENI. The CDR3 sequence is 15 residues long. Written as DNA, the CDR3 is TGTGCCAGCTCACCTTGGGACAGTAGCACAGATACGCAGTATTTT. Protein sequence: CASSPWDSSTDTQYF.

The rearrangement links TRBV5-1 to TRBJ1-5; D uncertain. The CDR3 spans 13 residues. V gave up 7 bases and J gave up 2 bases, with 10 bases separating them. Germline loops: CDR1 SGHRS, CDR2 YFSETQ. For the CDR3, the DNA is TGCGCCAGCTCTCGAGGCCGCAATCAGCCCCAGCATTTT. Translation gives CASSRGRNQPQHF.

The rearrangement uses TRBV6-1 and TRBJ2-7; no definite D call. The ends were cut back, 1 base at V and 1 base at J, with 8 bases in the middle. This CDR3 has 14 residues. Germline values: CDR1 MNHNS, CDR2 SASEGT. The CDR3 is CASSEESRSYEQYF. The CDR3 DNA is TGTGCCAGCAGTGAAGAATCCAGATCCTACGAGCAGTACTTC.

The gene calls are TRBV4-1 and TRBJ2-6, with D possibly TRBD2 on 5 matching bases. This CDR3 comprises 19 residues. Trimming took off 0 bases at V and 0 bases at J, with 15 bases between the two ends. Germline V gives CDR1 MGHRA, CDR2 YSYEKL. The CDR3 DNA is TGCGCCAGCAGCCAAGAAGGGCTAGCCGTCACCTCTGGGGCCAACGTCCTGACTTTC. Protein: CASSQEGLAVTSGANVLTF.

V usage is TRBV6-6 and J usage is TRBJ2-1; 7 nucleotides line up with TRBD1. The CDR3 runs to 17 residues. The germline gives CDR1 MNHNY, CDR2 SVGAGI (reference sequence). With V trimmed by 5 bases and J by 5 bases, 15 bases remained unmatched. The CDR3: CASSLSHGTANHNEQFF. CDR3 bases: TGTGCCAGCAGTCTATCCCACGGGACAGCTAATCACAATGAGCAGTTCTTC.

V usage is TRBV28 and J usage is TRBJ2-3, with 12 bases that match TRBD2. Losses at the gene ends were 4 bases for V and 4 bases for J; bases not matched to a gene: 9. Germline CDR1 and CDR2: MDHEN and SYDVKM. The CDR3 has 17 amino acids. CDR3 protein: CASSSTRLAGEADTQYF. DNA for the CDR3: TGTGCCAGCAGTTCAACTAGACTAGCGGGAGAAGCAGATACGCAGTATTTT.

This rearrangement joins TRBV7-9 to TRBJ2-2; D is unresolved. The length of the CDR3 is 13 residues. V lost 5 bases, J lost 7 bases, and 11 bases lay in between. Germline CDR1 and CDR2: SEHNR and FQNEAQ (reference sequence). The CDR3 region is CASSQVSVGELFF. The CDR3 nucleotides read TGTGCCAGCAGCCAGGTCAGCGTCGGGGAGCTGTTTTTT.

This rearrangement joins TRBV5-1 to TRBJ2-1; D perhaps matches TRBD2 (6 bases). This CDR3 region has 14 residues. V lost 4 bases to trimming and J lost 2 bases, with 10 bases between them. In germline, CDR1 is SGHRS, CDR2 YFSETQ. CDR3: CASSDGGTYNEQFF. The CDR3 DNA follows: TGCGCCAGCAGCGACGGCGGGACCTACAATGAGCAGTTCTTC.

The chain carries TRBV4-3 and TRBJ2-1, with D perhaps matching TRBD2 (5 bases). Looked up from germline, CDR1 is LGHNA and CDR2 is YSLEER. With 0 bases removed from V and 12 bases from J, the gap between germline ends came to 12 bases. The CDR3 has 13 residues. The CDR3 reads CASSQDGGQTQFF. CDR3 sequence (DNA): TGCGCCAGCAGCCAAGATGGCGGGCAAACGCAGTTCTTC.

The chain recombines TRBV28 with TRBJ2-7; 7 bases map to TRBD1. CDR3 size: 16 residues. The germline gives CDR1 MDHEN, CDR2 SYDVKM. Unmatched junction bases numbered 10, after V lost 3 bases and J lost 2 bases. The CDR3 nucleotides are TGTGCCAGCAGTTTTGCGACCCGGGACAGAACCTACGAGCAGTACTTC. This sequence encodes CASSFATRDRTYEQYF.

The rearrangement uses TRBV24-1 and TRBJ2-1; D remains unclear. There are 13 residues in the CDR3. Per the germline V gene, CDR1 is KGHDR and CDR2 is SFDVKD. Trimming left V 4 bases short and J 6 bases short, with 9 bases between. CDR3 sequence (DNA): TGTGCCACCAGTGACCCCGGGCTCAATGAGCAGTTCTTC. Amino acid sequence: CATSDPGLNEQFF.

The V gene is TRBV28, the J gene TRBJ2-7; perhaps TRBD2 as D (5 bases). Germline loops: CDR1 MDHEN, CDR2 SYDVKM. The CDR3 is 16 amino acids. Trimming cost V 0 bases and J 2 bases, with 14 bases left between them. This chain's CDR3 is CASSLWAMDGTYEQYF. Here the CDR3 DNA reads TGTGCCAGCAGTTTATGGGCGATGGACGGGACCTACGAGCAGTACTTC. The complete variable domain, with remaining parts taken from reference TRBV28 and TRBJ2-7, reads DVKVTQSSRYLVKRTGEKVFLECVQDMDHENMFWYRQDPGLGLRLIYFSYDVKMKEKGDIPEGYSVSREKKERFSLILESASTNQTSMYLCASSLWAMDGTYEQYFGPGTRLTVT.

The J gene is TRBJ2-7, the V gene TRBV29-1; unclear D gene. The V gene lost 7 bases and the J gene lost 0 bases, with 7 bases spanning the gap. The CDR3 spans 11 residues. Germline CDR1 reads SQVTM; CDR2 reads ANQGSEA. The CDR3 sequence: CSARSSYEQYF. CDR3 in DNA: TGCAGCGCGCGGAGCTCCTACGAGCAGTACTTC.

Worth noting for this clone: This could be a read error, since a much larger clone is one nucleotide away. The chain uses TRBV9 and TRBJ1-6; D ambiguous. Germline V gives CDR1 SGDLS, CDR2 YYNGEE. The CDR3 runs to 15 residues. The CDR3 here is CASIVDGMYNSPLHF. In DNA form, the CDR3 reads TGTGCCAGCATCGTAGACGGGATGTATAATTCACCCCTCCACTTT.

This chain joins TRBV5-6 and TRBJ1-2; D call uncertain. Germline loops: CDR1 SGHDT, CDR2 YYEEEE. This CDR3 contains 12 residues. Trimming stripped 4 bases from V and 7 bases from J, with 11 bases between. This chain's CDR3 is CASSLDSGGYTF. The DNA of the CDR3 is TGTGCCAGCAGCCTGGACTCGGGTGGCTACACCTTC.

The CDR3 is CASSAGAGGPSYNEQFF. The DNA of the CDR3 is TGTGCCAGCAGCGCCGGGGCGGGAGGTCCCTCCTACAATGAGCAGTTCTTC. The chain is built from TRBV27 and TRBJ2-1; TRBD2 matches at 8 bases. The CDR3 has 17 amino acids. CDR1 is MNHEY, CDR2 SMNVEV, per germline (reference sequence). The V segment lost 6 bases and the J segment 0 bases; nucleotides outside the gene matches: 10.